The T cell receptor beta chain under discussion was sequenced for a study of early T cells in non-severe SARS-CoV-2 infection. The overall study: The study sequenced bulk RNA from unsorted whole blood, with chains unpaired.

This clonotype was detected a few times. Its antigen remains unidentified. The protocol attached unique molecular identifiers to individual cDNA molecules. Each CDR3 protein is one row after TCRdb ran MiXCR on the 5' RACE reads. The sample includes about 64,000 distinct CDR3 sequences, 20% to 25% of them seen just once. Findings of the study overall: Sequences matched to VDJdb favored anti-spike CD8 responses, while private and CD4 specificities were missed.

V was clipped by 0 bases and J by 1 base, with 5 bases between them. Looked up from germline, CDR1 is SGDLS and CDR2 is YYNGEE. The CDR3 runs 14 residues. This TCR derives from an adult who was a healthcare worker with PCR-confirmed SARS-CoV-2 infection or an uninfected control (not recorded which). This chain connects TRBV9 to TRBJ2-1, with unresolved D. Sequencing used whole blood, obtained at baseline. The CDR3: CASSVGESYNEQFF. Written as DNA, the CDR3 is TGTGCCAGCAGCGTAGGGGAATCCTACAATGAGCAGTTCTTC.